The subject of this entry is one TCR beta chain. The sample belongs to a study of T cells in Graves' hyperthyroidism and ophthalmopathy. Turning to the study itself: Peripheral blood was collected at initial diagnosis, before any treatment.

The CDR3 sequence is 11 residues long. With 6 bases removed from V and 14 bases from J, the gap between germline ends came to 19 bases. The germline V gene encodes CDR1 DFQATT and CDR2 SNEGSKA (reference sequence). Each patient was aged 18 to 65 and had newly diagnosed hyperthyroidism of under 2 months' duration. Ahead of any ophthalmopathy symptoms, the blood sample was obtained at the first diagnosis of hyperthyroidism. RNA transcripts provided the source from which TCR beta CDR3 regions were amplified. The HTBI primer set served for first-round RT-PCR of the TCR CDR3. TCRdb re-analysed the multiplex PCR reads in MiXCR, keeping a single row per CDR3 protein. The sample lists about 35,000 distinct CDR3 sequences, 49% seen once, with approximately 6.2% in the top ten.

The chain links TRBV20-1 to TRBJ1-1; D is perhaps TRBD1 (5 bases). The sequence derives from a woman aged 50 to 65 with Graves' hyperthyroidism that later progressed to Graves' ophthalmopathy. Sequencing was done on a sample of blood. This chain's CDR3 is CSAPGLAGAFF. For the CDR3, the DNA is TGCAGTGCCCCAGGGCTAGCGGGAGCCTTCTTT.